This T cell receptor beta chain was recovered during a study of regulatory T cells in long-lasting Graves disease. This clonotype has a handful of counts. As yet, its antigen is unknown. Time point noted: persistent/refractory GD, antithyroid drugs over 5 years with positive TRAb. PBMCs provided the RNA from which the TCR library was made. The CDR3 totals 12 residues. Per the germline V gene, CDR1 is SGHDT and CDR2 is YYEEEE. Trimming left V 3 bases short and J 3 bases short, with 7 bases between. Whole-study results and caveats: Reduced TCR diversity was observed in persistent Graves' patients versus newly diagnosed patients. The researchers studied only peripheral blood, not thyroid tissue.

In building TCR beta libraries, iRepertoire HTBI primers were used together with Arm-PCR of CDR3 regions. TCRdb itself ran the multiplex PCR reads through MiXCR, one entry per CDR3 protein. The sample contains fewer than 400,000 distinct CDR3 sequences, more than 20% of which appear only once. Sequenced here: peripheral blood mononuclear cells (PBMCs), sampled when the disease was refractory, from a patient treated with antithyroid drugs. This receptor was obtained from a female donor with Graves disease. The chain joins TRBV5-6 to TRBJ2-7, with a tentative D call TRBD1 (6 bases). Here the CDR3 DNA reads TGTGCCAGCAGCTGGGACAACTACGAGCAGTACTTC. Protein product: CASSWDNYEQYF.